Detailed here is one T cell receptor beta chain. Its antigen is unidentified. These data come from a study of OX40 agonist ivuxolimab in advanced cancers. In the study overall: All patients had ivuxolimab intravenously every 2 weeks at 0.01 to 10 mg/kg. General observations from the study: Compared with others, partial responders at 0.1-3.0 mg/kg displayed clonal expansion among the lowest.

Profiling relied on immunoSEQ multiplex PCR, and the TCRdb table lists in-frame clones only, not all of them. The data show 55,000 to 80,000 clones, roughly 81% seen once. Trimming pared 5 bases from V and 0 bases from J, leaving 11 bases between. The CDR3 runs 14 residues. Germline lookup yields CDR1 SGHNT and CDR2 YENEEA. The rearrangement joins TRBV11-3 to TRBJ2-7; D is perhaps TRBD1 (6 bases). The source material was CD4+ or CD8+ T cells sorted from blood, sampled in a trial of the OX40 agonist ivuxolimab. This clonotype originated in an adult with an advanced solid tumor such as melanoma, head and neck, liver or kidney cancer. CDR3 nucleotides: TGTGCCAGCAGCACGACAGGTCTCTCCTACGAGCAGTACTTC. Protein: CASSTTGLSYEQYF.